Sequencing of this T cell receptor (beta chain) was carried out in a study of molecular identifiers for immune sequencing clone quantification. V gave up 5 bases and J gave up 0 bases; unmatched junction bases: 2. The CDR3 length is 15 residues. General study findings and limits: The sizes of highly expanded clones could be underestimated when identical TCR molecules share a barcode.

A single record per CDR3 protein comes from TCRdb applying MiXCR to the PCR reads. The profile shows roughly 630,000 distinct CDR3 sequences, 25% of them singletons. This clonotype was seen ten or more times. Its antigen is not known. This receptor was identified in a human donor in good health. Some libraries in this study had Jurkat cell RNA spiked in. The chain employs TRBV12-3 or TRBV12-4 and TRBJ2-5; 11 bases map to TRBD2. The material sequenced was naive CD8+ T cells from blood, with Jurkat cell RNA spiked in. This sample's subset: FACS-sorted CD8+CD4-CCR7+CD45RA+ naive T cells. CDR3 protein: CASSPSGGYQETQYF. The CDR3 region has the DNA TGTGCCAGCAGTCCTAGCGGGGGGTACCAAGAGACCCAGTACTTC.